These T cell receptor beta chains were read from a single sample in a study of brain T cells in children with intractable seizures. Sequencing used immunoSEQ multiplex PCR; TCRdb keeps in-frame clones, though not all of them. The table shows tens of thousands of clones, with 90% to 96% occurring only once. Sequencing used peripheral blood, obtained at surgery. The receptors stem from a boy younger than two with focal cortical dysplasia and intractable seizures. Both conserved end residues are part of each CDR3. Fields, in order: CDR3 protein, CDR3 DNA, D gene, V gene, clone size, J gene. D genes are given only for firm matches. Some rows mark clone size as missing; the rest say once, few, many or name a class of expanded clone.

CDR3aa: CASSLDRGSYEQYF
CDR3nt: TGTGCCAGCAGCTTAGACAGGGGCTCCTACGAGCAGTACTTC
d_gene: .
v_gene: TRBV11-2
abundance: .
j_gene: TRBJ2-7

CDR3aa: CASSFHRDTQYF
CDR3nt: TGTGCCAGCAGCTTCCATCGAGATACGCAGTATTTT
d_gene: .
v_gene: TRBV7-8
abundance: .
j_gene: TRBJ2-3

CDR3aa: CAIPVQGIYGYTF
CDR3nt: TGTGCCATCCCCGTACAGGGGATCTATGGCTACACCTTC
d_gene: TRBD1
v_gene: TRBV2
abundance: .
j_gene: TRBJ1-2

CDR3aa: CASSVDRLSNSPLHF
CDR3nt: TGTGCCAGCAGCGTAGATAGACTGAGTAATTCACCCCTCCACTTT
d_gene: .
v_gene: TRBV9
abundance: .
j_gene: TRBJ1-6

CDR3aa: CSASEPSGTFDTEAFF
CDR3nt: TGCAGTGCTAGTGAGCCTTCCGGGACCTTTGACACTGAAGCTTTCTTT
d_gene: .
v_gene: TRBV20-1
abundance: .
j_gene: TRBJ1-1

CDR3aa: CASGRTPLGQETQYF
CDR3nt: TGTGCCAGTGGCCGAACCCCACTGGGCCAAGAGACCCAGTACTTC
d_gene: .
v_gene: TRBV7-6
abundance: .
j_gene: TRBJ2-5

CDR3aa: CATQFILGKKSKNIQYF
CDR3nt: TGTGCCACCCAGTTTATCTTGGGGAAAAAGTCCAAAAACATTCAGTACTTC
d_gene: .
v_gene: TRBV28
abundance: .
j_gene: TRBJ2-4

CDR3aa: CASTLLSIGAMNTEAFF
CDR3nt: TGTGCCAGTACTCTACTATCGATCGGGGCTATGAACACTGAAGCTTTCTTT
d_gene: .
v_gene: TRBV19
abundance: .
j_gene: TRBJ1-1

CDR3aa: CASSVDVGGPQYF
CDR3nt: TGTGCCAGCAGCGTAGACGTGGGGGGCCCGCAGTATTTT
d_gene: .
v_gene: TRBV9
abundance: .
j_gene: TRBJ2-3

CDR3aa: CASSPRYNEQFF
CDR3nt: TGTGCCAGCAGCCCAAGATACAATGAGCAGTTCTTC
d_gene: .
v_gene: TRBV27
abundance: .
j_gene: TRBJ2-1

CDR3aa: CASSRTGPSNQPQHF
CDR3nt: TGTGCCAGCAGCCGGACAGGGCCTAGCAATCAGCCCCAGCATTTT
d_gene: TRBD1
v_gene: TRBV4-2
abundance: .
j_gene: TRBJ1-5

CDR3aa: CASSLGGREKLFF
CDR3nt: TGTGCCAGCAGCTTAGGGGGTCGGGAAAAACTGTTTTTT
d_gene: .
v_gene: TRBV7-8
abundance: .
j_gene: TRBJ1-4

CDR3aa: CASSEARGRDFDGYTF
CDR3nt: TGTGCCAGCAGTGAAGCCAGGGGGCGTGATTTTGATGGCTACACCTTC
d_gene: TRBD1
v_gene: TRBV25-1
abundance: .
j_gene: TRBJ1-2

CDR3aa: CASGRGLADTQYF
CDR3nt: TGTGCCAGCGGTCGCGGCCTCGCAGATACGCAGTATTTT
d_gene: .
v_gene: TRBV3-1/TRBV3-2
abundance: .
j_gene: TRBJ2-3

CDR3aa: CASSYFGRTGGEKLFF
CDR3nt: TGTGCCAGCAGTTACTTCGGCAGGACAGGGGGCGAAAAACTGTTTTTT
d_gene: TRBD1
v_gene: TRBV6-5
abundance: .
j_gene: TRBJ1-4

CDR3aa: CASSSLGQLEDYGYTF
CDR3nt: TGCGCCAGCAGCTCCCTAGGACAGTTGGAAGACTATGGCTACACCTTC
d_gene: .
v_gene: TRBV5-1
abundance: once
j_gene: TRBJ1-2

CDR3aa: CSVGTGRTYTEAFF
CDR3nt: TGCAGCGTTGGGACAGGGCGGACTTACACTGAAGCTTTCTTT
d_gene: TRBD1
v_gene: TRBV29-1
abundance: .
j_gene: TRBJ1-1

CDR3aa: CASSSEFSGSGNEQYF
CDR3nt: TGTGCCAGCAGCTCCGAATTTAGCGGGAGCGGGAACGAGCAGTACTTC
d_gene: TRBD2
v_gene: TRBV7-2
abundance: once
j_gene: TRBJ2-7

CDR3aa: CASSSRDPGSGEQYF
CDR3nt: TGTGCCAGCTCATCCCGGGACCCAGGATCCGGGGAGCAGTACTTC
d_gene: .
v_gene: TRBV18
abundance: .
j_gene: TRBJ2-7

CDR3aa: CASSTGGHTDTQYF
CDR3nt: TGTGCCAGCAGCACGGGGGGGCACACAGATACGCAGTATTTT
d_gene: TRBD2
v_gene: TRBV7-2
abundance: .
j_gene: TRBJ2-3

CDR3aa: CASSQERASVSYEQYF
CDR3nt: TGTGCCAGCAGCCAAGAAAGGGCTAGCGTTTCCTACGAGCAGTACTTC
d_gene: .
v_gene: TRBV4-2
abundance: .
j_gene: TRBJ2-7

CDR3aa: CASSITGTGDETQYF
CDR3nt: TGCGCCAGCAGCATAACCGGGACAGGGGATGAGACCCAGTACTTC
d_gene: TRBD1
v_gene: TRBV5-1
abundance: once
j_gene: TRBJ2-5

CDR3aa: CASSLKIGRATDTQYF
CDR3nt: TGTGCCAGCAGCTTAAAGATCGGCAGGGCCACAGATACGCAGTATTTT
d_gene: .
v_gene: TRBV5-6
abundance: .
j_gene: TRBJ2-3

CDR3aa: CASSQVLVSHEQFF
CDR3nt: TGTGCCAGCAGCCAAGTATTAGTTTCCCATGAGCAGTTCTTC
d_gene: .
v_gene: TRBV4-2
abundance: .
j_gene: TRBJ2-1

CDR3aa: CASSQDPWTSGRALYEQFF
CDR3nt: TGCGCCAGCAGCCAAGATCCCTGGACTAGCGGGAGGGCCTTGTATGAGCAGTTCTTC
d_gene: TRBD2
v_gene: TRBV4-3
abundance: .
j_gene: TRBJ2-1

CDR3aa: CASSSDFTQGYTF
CDR3nt: TGTGCCAGCAGCTCAGACTTTACCCAGGGCTACACCTTC
d_gene: .
v_gene: TRBV7-2
abundance: .
j_gene: TRBJ1-2

CDR3aa: CASSSTASTDTQYF
CDR3nt: TGTGCCAGCAGTTCTACTGCTAGCACAGATACGCAGTATTTT
d_gene: .
v_gene: TRBV6-2/TRBV6-3
abundance: .
j_gene: TRBJ2-3

CDR3aa: CASSQTSFRYEQYF
CDR3nt: TGTGCCAGCAGTCAGACTAGCTTCCGATACGAGCAGTACTTC
d_gene: TRBD2
v_gene: TRBV3-1/TRBV3-2
abundance: once
j_gene: TRBJ2-7

CDR3aa: CASSLTGGNYGYTF
CDR3nt: TGTGCCAGCAGCCTCACAGGGGGCAACTATGGCTACACCTTC
d_gene: TRBD1
v_gene: TRBV3-1/TRBV3-2
abundance: once
j_gene: TRBJ1-2

CDR3aa: CASSLGGDRNEKLFF
CDR3nt: TGTGCCAGCAGCCTGGGTGGGGACAGAAATGAAAAACTGTTTTTT
d_gene: TRBD1
v_gene: TRBV2
abundance: .
j_gene: TRBJ1-4

CDR3aa: CASSQDGGRGQADTQYF
CDR3nt: TGCGCCAGCAGCCAAGACGGCGGCAGGGGACAAGCAGATACGCAGTATTTT
d_gene: .
v_gene: TRBV4-1
abundance: .
j_gene: TRBJ2-3

CDR3aa: CASSQELAEYNEQFF
CDR3nt: TGCGCCAGCAGCCAAGAGCTAGCGGAGTACAATGAGCAGTTCTTC
d_gene: TRBD2
v_gene: TRBV4-3
abundance: .
j_gene: TRBJ2-1

CDR3aa: CASSPLDSEEKLFF
CDR3nt: TGTGCCAGCTCACCACTGGACAGCGAGGAAAAACTGTTTTTT
d_gene: .
v_gene: TRBV18
abundance: .
j_gene: TRBJ1-4

CDR3aa: CASRQAGTGNEKLFF
CDR3nt: TGTGCCAGCAGACAAGCCGGGACAGGGAATGAAAAACTGTTTTTT
d_gene: TRBD1
v_gene: TRBV7-2
abundance: .
j_gene: TRBJ1-4

CDR3aa: CASSQGGLRGNYGYTF
CDR3nt: TGTGCCAGCAGCCAAGGGGGGCTGAGGGGGAACTATGGCTACACCTTC
d_gene: .
v_gene: TRBV4-2
abundance: .
j_gene: TRBJ1-2

CDR3aa: CASSPDGTGGTDTQYF
CDR3nt: TGTGCCAGCTCACCAGACGGGACAGGGGGCACAGATACGCAGTATTTT
d_gene: TRBD1
v_gene: TRBV18
abundance: .
j_gene: TRBJ2-3

CDR3aa: CASTQDRRNYGYTF
CDR3nt: TGTGCCAGCACCCAGGACAGAAGAAACTATGGCTACACCTTC
d_gene: .
v_gene: TRBV5-6
abundance: .
j_gene: TRBJ1-2

CDR3aa: CSASMQRGQETQYF
CDR3nt: TGCAGTGCTAGTATGCAGCGGGGGCAAGAGACCCAGTACTTC
d_gene: TRBD2
v_gene: TRBV20-1
abundance: .
j_gene: TRBJ2-5

CDR3aa: CASSSRTANEKLFF
CDR3nt: TGTGCCAGCAGCAGCCGGACAGCTAATGAAAAACTGTTTTTT
d_gene: .
v_gene: TRBV2
abundance: .
j_gene: TRBJ1-4

CDR3aa: CASSQGMRDTQYF
CDR3nt: TGTGCCAGCAGCCAGGGTATGCGGGATACGCAGTATTTT
d_gene: .
v_gene: TRBV5-5
abundance: .
j_gene: TRBJ2-3

CDR3aa: CASSFKQGHNQPQHF
CDR3nt: TGTGCCAGCAGCTTCAAACAGGGGCACAATCAGCCCCAGCATTTT
d_gene: TRBD1
v_gene: TRBV6-5
abundance: .
j_gene: TRBJ1-5

CDR3aa: CASSPSGVSSYNSPLHF
CDR3nt: TGTGCCAGCAGCCCGTCAGGGGTCAGTTCCTATAATTCACCCCTCCACTTT
d_gene: .
v_gene: TRBV9
abundance: .
j_gene: TRBJ1-6

CDR3aa: CASSLTGDTGSTIYF
CDR3nt: TGTGCCAGCAGTTTAACGGGGGACACAGGTTCCACCATATATTTT
d_gene: .
v_gene: TRBV27
abundance: .
j_gene: TRBJ1-3

CDR3aa: CAISERGQETQYF
CDR3nt: TGTGCCATCAGTGAACGGGGCCAAGAGACCCAGTACTTC
d_gene: .
v_gene: TRBV10-3
abundance: .
j_gene: TRBJ2-5

CDR3aa: CASTEQLFYEQYF
CDR3nt: TGTGCCAGCACGGAACAGCTCTTCTACGAGCAGTACTTC
d_gene: .
v_gene: TRBV28
abundance: .
j_gene: TRBJ2-7

CDR3aa: CASSLMRDTGELFF
CDR3nt: TGTGCCAGCAGCTTAATGAGAGACACCGGGGAGCTGTTTTTT
d_gene: .
v_gene: TRBV7-3
abundance: .
j_gene: TRBJ2-2

CDR3aa: CASSRERQGAHEQYF
CDR3nt: TGTGCCAGCAGTCGCGAAAGACAGGGGGCCCACGAGCAGTACTTC
d_gene: TRBD1
v_gene: TRBV7-9
abundance: few
j_gene: TRBJ2-7

CDR3aa: CSASGTGGRETQYF
CDR3nt: TGCAGTGCTAGTGGGACAGGGGGCCGAGAGACCCAGTACTTC
d_gene: TRBD1
v_gene: TRBV20-1
abundance: .
j_gene: TRBJ2-5

CDR3aa: CASSLAGGYGYTF
CDR3nt: TGTGCCAGCAGCTTGGCAGGGGGCTATGGCTACACCTTC
d_gene: TRBD1
v_gene: TRBV5-6
abundance: few
j_gene: TRBJ1-2

CDR3aa: CASSLSGQETQYF
CDR3nt: TGTGCCAGCAGCCTTAGCGGACAAGAGACCCAGTACTTC
d_gene: .
v_gene: TRBV12-3/TRBV12-4
abundance: .
j_gene: TRBJ2-5

CDR3aa: CASNARRYEQYF
CDR3nt: TGTGCCAGCAATGCGAGGAGGTACGAGCAGTACTTC
d_gene: .
v_gene: TRBV28
abundance: .
j_gene: TRBJ2-7

CDR3aa: CASSAGIRDTEAFF
CDR3nt: TGTGCCAGCAGTGCAGGGATACGGGACACTGAAGCTTTCTTT
d_gene: .
v_gene: TRBV6-4
abundance: .
j_gene: TRBJ1-1

CDR3aa: CASSVGDPPYGYTF
CDR3nt: TGTGCCAGCAGCGTAGGAGACCCACCCTATGGCTACACCTTC
d_gene: .
v_gene: TRBV9
abundance: .
j_gene: TRBJ1-2